Following are 24 T cell receptor beta chains from one sample sequenced in a study of T cell responses to AZD1222 COVID-19 vaccine (dated by TCRdb to about 2021). The library was produced with the immunoSEQ multiplex PCR assay. TCRdb limited this immuneACCESS table to in-frame rearrangements with V and J called. A share of clones is missing; checked studies link under half to unresolved V genes, and the rest is unexplained. The sample contains about 180,000 clones, about 86% of them found a single time. The ten most abundant clones make up approximately 0.49% of the sample. Read against the paper, the sample's time point label means: baseline before first vaccination. This specimen was peripheral blood, taken on day 0 of AZD1222 vaccination. Receptor source: an adult in good health.

The V gene is TRBV7-6, the J gene TRBJ2-2, with unresolved D. Germline assignment: CDR1 SGHVS and CDR2 FNYEAQ. V lost 5 bases and J 5 bases, leaving 9 bases between the germline ends. The CDR3 length is 13 residues. The CDR3, as DNA: TGTGCCAGCAGCCCCCCTCTGACCGGGGAGCTGTTTTTT. This codes for CASSPPLTGELFF.

The V gene is TRBV6-5, the J gene TRBJ2-7; 8 bases are shared with TRBD2. Trimming took 8 bases from V and 1 from J; bases not matched to a gene: 7. This CDR3 has 14 amino acids. Per the germline V gene, CDR1 is MNHEY and CDR2 is SVGAGI. CDR3 in amino acids: CASRPGGESYEQYF. The DNA for the CDR3 is TGTGCCAGCCGACCCGGGGGGGAGTCCTACGAGCAGTACTTC.

This chain connects TRBV5-1 to TRBJ1-3; D is possibly TRBD1 (5 bases). CDR1 is SGHRS and CDR2 is YFSETQ in the germline V gene. The V end lost 1 base, the J end lost 0 bases, and 8 bases lay between the germline ends. CDR3 length: 15 residues. CDR3 protein: CASSLTGLSGNTIYF. CDR3 bases: TGCGCCAGCAGCTTGACAGGACTCTCTGGAAACACCATATATTTT. The complete variable domain, with remaining parts taken from reference TRBV5-1 and TRBJ1-3, reads KAGVTQTPRYLIKTRGQQVTLSCSPISGHRSVSWYQQTPGQGLQFLFEYFSETQRNKGNFPGRFSGRQFSNSRSEMNVSTLELGDSALYLCASSLTGLSGNTIYFGEGSWLTVV.

The chain carries TRBV6-5 and TRBJ1-5; 7 bases agree with TRBD1. Germline assignment: CDR1 MNHEY and CDR2 SVGAGI. This CDR3 comprises 15 residues. The J segment lost 4 bases and the V segment lost 0 bases, leaving 3 bases of the junction unmatched. In DNA, the CDR3 is TGTGCCAGCAGTTACTCGGCAGGGGGGAATCAGCCCCAGCATTTT. This encodes CASSYSAGGNQPQHF.

The chain links TRBV18 to TRBJ2-7; D uncertain. Germline V gene lookup returns CDR1 KGHSH and CDR2 LQKENI. The V and J ends lost 2 bases and 4 bases respectively, with 18 bases between them. The CDR3 runs 16 residues. The CDR3 nucleotides read TGTGCCAGCTCACCATATCAGCGCCCGAACCAATACGAGCAGTACTTC. Translating gives CASSPYQRPNQYEQYF.

The chain carries TRBV7-3 and TRBJ1-1; D call uncertain. Germline V gene data show CDR1 as SGHTA and CDR2 as FQGTGA. V lost 7 bases and J 2 bases, leaving 8 bases between the germline ends. The CDR3 contains 12 residues. CDR3 region: CASNYRNTEAFF. CDR3 in DNA: TGTGCCAGCAACTACAGAAACACTGAAGCTTTCTTT.

V and J are TRBV27 and TRBJ2-4, with a weak D call TRBD1 (6 bases). The germline V gene has CDR1 MNHEY and CDR2 SMNVEV (reference sequence). Trimming cost V 2 bases and J 1 base, with 6 bases left between them. The CDR3 is made up of 14 amino acids. The CDR3 is CASSLQGAKNIQYF. In nucleotides, the CDR3 is TGTGCCAGCAGTTTACAGGGGGCCAAAAACATTCAGTACTTC.

The chain employs TRBV29-1 and TRBJ1-1; D possibly corresponds to TRBD1 (6 bases). V lost 7 bases and J 0 bases, leaving 12 bases between the germline ends. This CDR3 is 13 amino acids long. Germline V gene data show CDR1 as SQVTM and CDR2 as ANQGSEA. CDR3 protein: CSAMGQLNTEAFF. CDR3 in DNA: TGCAGCGCCATGGGACAACTGAACACTGAAGCTTTCTTT.

J is TRBJ1-5 and V is TRBV6-2 or TRBV6-3, with D possibly matching TRBD1 (5 bases). V shed 2 bases and J shed 4 bases, with 12 bases lying between them. This CDR3 spans 15 amino acids. Germline V gene lookup returns CDR1 MNHEY and CDR2 SVGEGT. DNA of the CDR3: TGTGCCAGCAGTTACGTCGCGTGGGGGAATCAGCCCCAGCATTTT. Translation gives CASSYVAWGNQPQHF.

The V and J genes are TRBV5-1 and TRBJ2-3, with TRBD1 identical over 10 bases. The CDR3 loop spans 13 amino acids. With V trimmed by 7 bases and J by 6 bases, 5 bases remained unmatched. In germline, CDR1 is SGHRS, CDR2 YFSETQ. CDR3 nucleotide sequence: TGCGCCAGCTACCGGGACAGGGGTGATACGCAGTATTTT. This gives the protein CASYRDRGDTQYF.

The chain uses TRBV5-6 and TRBJ1-5; a weak D match, TRBD1 (5 bases). Trimming left V 2 bases short and J 2 bases short, with 14 bases between. Per germline, CDR1 SGHDT and CDR2 YYEEEE. CDR3 length: 16 residues. The DNA for the CDR3 is TGTGCCAGCAGCTTAAGCGGGCAGGGAGGCAATCAGCCCCAGCATTTT. Translating it yields CASSLSGQGGNQPQHF.

The chain combines TRBV19 with TRBJ1-1; 7 bases align to TRBD1. This CDR3 spans 13 amino acids. With 4 bases clipped from V and 5 bases from J, the junction kept 4 bases outside the gene matches. Germline V lookup: CDR1 LNHDA, CDR2 SQIVND (reference sequence). The CDR3 loop is CASSSDRDTEAFF. In DNA form, the CDR3 reads TGTGCCAGTAGTAGTGACAGGGATACTGAAGCTTTCTTT.

The chain links TRBV9 to TRBJ2-2, with a weak D call TRBD1 (5 bases). The CDR3 extends over 13 amino acids. Trimming removed 4 bases at V and 4 bases at J, with 8 bases between. Germline V gene sequence: CDR1 SGDLS, CDR2 YYNGEE. Here the CDR3 DNA reads TGTGCCAGCAGCCAGGGTGGCACCGGGGAGCTGTTTTTT. It codes for CASSQGGTGELFF.

The sample holds a few counts of this clone. The chain combines TRBV5-6 with TRBJ2-6, with unresolved D. The germline V gene encodes CDR1 SGHDT and CDR2 YYEEEE. The V gene lost 4 bases and the J gene lost 0 bases, with 8 bases spanning the gap. The CDR3 extends over 15 amino acids. CDR3 DNA sequence: TGTGCCAGCAGCGCACTTATCTCTGGGGCCAACGTCCTGACTTTC. Translating it yields CASSALISGANVLTF.

The V gene is TRBV9, the J gene TRBJ2-1; D unresolved. V was clipped by 3 bases and J by 0 bases, with 10 bases between them. The length of the CDR3 is 15 residues. Germline V gene sequence: CDR1 SGDLS, CDR2 YYNGEE. The CDR3 bases are TGTGCCAGCAGCGACAACGTCAACTCCTACAATGAGCAGTTCTTC. Translation: CASSDNVNSYNEQFF.

V is TRBV4-1 and J is TRBJ1-2, with D possibly TRBD1 on 6 matching bases. The CDR3 covers 15 residues. With 1 base removed from V and 5 bases from J, the gap between germline ends came to 14 bases. Germline V gene lookup returns CDR1 MGHRA and CDR2 YSYEKL. The chain's CDR3 is CASSQGEGQSYGYTF. CDR3 nucleotide sequence: TGCGCCAGCAGCCAAGGCGAGGGACAATCTTATGGCTACACCTTC.

This clone was detected a few times. The CDR3 bases are TGCGCCAGCAGCTTGACGGTGGCAGGGGGCACCGGGGAGCTGTTTTTT. Its translation is CASSLTVAGGTGELFF. V usage is TRBV5-1 and J usage is TRBJ2-2; 7 bases are a match to TRBD1. CDR1 and CDR2 from the germline V gene are SGHRS and YFSETQ. Trimming cost V 1 base and J 4 bases; bases outside gene matches: 7. This CDR3 region has 16 residues.

The rearrangement uses TRBV6-2 or TRBV6-3 and TRBJ1-6; D is perhaps TRBD1 (5 bases). The CDR3 runs to 14 residues. CDR1 MNHEY and CDR2 SVGEGT come from the germline V gene. V was clipped by 4 bases and J by 6 bases, with 10 bases between them. Here the CDR3 reads CASSSGPLNSPLHF. The CDR3 nucleotides are TGTGCCAGCAGTTCGGGACCGCTTAATTCACCCCTCCACTTT.

The chain combines TRBV15 with TRBJ1-3; 9 bases align to TRBD1. V was pared by 6 bases and J by 4 bases, with 7 bases of the junction left unmatched. CDR3 length: 15 amino acids. From germline, CDR1 is LNHNV and CDR2 YYDKDF (reference sequence). The CDR3 reads CATRRDRVLGNTIYF. CDR3 nucleotides: TGTGCCACCAGACGGGACAGGGTCCTCGGAAACACCATATATTTT.

This chain joins TRBV19 and TRBJ1-4; a possible D gene is TRBD1 (5 bases). The CDR3 is 15 residues long. Looked up from germline, CDR1 is LNHDA and CDR2 is SQIVND (reference sequence). The germline V and J ends were trimmed by 5 bases and 7 bases, with 17 bases remaining between them. This chain's CDR3 is CASSPTGLEGEKLFF. The CDR3 DNA follows: TGTGCCAGTAGTCCCACGGGGCTCGAGGGTGAAAAACTGTTTTTT.

The chain joins TRBV6-4 to TRBJ1-1, with 10 nucleotides matching TRBD1. Germline trimming cut 6 bases from V and 10 bases from J; bases unmatched to any gene: 11. From germline, CDR1 is MRHNA and CDR2 SNTAGT. CDR3 length: 14 residues. CDR3 bases: TGTGCCAGCAGCCCGGGACAGGGGTTTAGCGGAGCTTTCTTT. Translation gives CASSPGQGFSGAFF.

The rearrangement joins TRBV7-3 to TRBJ2-3; 7 positions match TRBD1. V lost 3 bases, J lost 4 bases, and 4 bases stayed unmatched. The CDR3 length is 14 residues. Germline-derived CDR1 and CDR2 are SGHTA and FQGTGA. The CDR3 loop reads CASSFGQGADTQYF. In nucleotides, the CDR3 is TGTGCCAGCAGCTTCGGCCAGGGGGCAGATACGCAGTATTTT. The whole variable domain, filled in from reference TRBV7-3 and TRBJ2-3, reads GAGVSQTPSNKVTEKGKYVELRCDPISGHTALYWYRQSLGQGPEFLIYFQGTGAADDSGLPNDRFFAVRPEGSVSTLKIQRTERGDSAVYLCASSFGQGADTQYFGPGTRLTVL.

The CDR3 DNA reads as TGTGCCAGCAGCCAAGATCGGCTGACGGGGGAGACCCAGTACTTC. This codes for CASSQDRLTGETQYF. The V and J genes are TRBV4-2 and TRBJ2-5, with a weak D call TRBD2 (5 bases). The CDR3 length is 15 residues. Germline CDR1 LGHNA, CDR2 YNFKEQ. Trimming removed 0 bases from V and 5 bases from J, with 13 bases in between.

This clone turned up a few times. The chain combines TRBV18 with TRBJ1-2; D gene unclear. Trimming shortened V by 1 base and J by 2 bases, and 8 bases separated the two germline ends. The CDR3 contains 14 residues. CDR1 KGHSH and CDR2 LQKENI come from the germline V gene. The CDR3: CASSPQDLNYGYTF. CDR3 coding DNA: TGTGCCAGCTCACCACAGGACCTAAACTATGGCTACACCTTC. The complete variable domain, with remaining parts taken from reference TRBV18 and TRBJ1-2, reads NAGVMQNPRHLVRRRGQEARLRCSPMKGHSHVYWYRQLPEEGLKFMVYLQKENIIDESGMPKERFSAEFPKEGPSILRIQQVVRGDSAAYFCASSPQDLNYGYTFGSGTRLTVV.